This T cell receptor beta chain is drawn from a study of CXCR3-negative and CXCR3-positive naive CD8 T cells. Researchers reported sorting every CD8+ T cell subset in triplicate, 250,000 to 350,000 cells per sort. Notes on this clonotype: What it binds is unknown.

The germline V gene encodes CDR1 SGHRS and CDR2 YFSETQ. CDR3 length equals 14 residues. UMI labels and 5' RACE were used to prepare the TRB cDNA libraries. TCRdb re-called the 5' RACE reads, yielding one record per CDR3 amino acid sequence without DNA. The sample's table shows over 150,000 distinct CDR3 sequences. Study results and caveats: Whereas memory cells differed, naive CXCR3-negative and CXCR3-positive cells shared similar TRBV-TRBJ usage. Naive subsets had comparable surface CD5, so TRB CDR3 properties gauged TCR strength. Naive cells that were CXCR3-positive had more hydrophobic TRB CDR3s (compared with CXCR3-negative naive cells).

The chain has TRBV5-1 and TRBJ2-7; TCRdb reports TRBD1, a call that lacks DNA to check it against. Source material: naive CXCR3+ CD8+ T cells from blood. Documented subset: CD45RO-CCR7+CD27+CD95- naive CD8+ T cells expressing CXCR3 (TNR3+). The clonotype originates from a human donor in good health. Some clones in this sample may be carry-over from other donors' samples. The CDR3 spells CASSTRQGIYEQYF. Full variable domain (outside the CDR3, taken from reference TRBV5-1 and TRBJ2-7): KAGVTQTPRYLIKTRGQQVTLSCSPISGHRSVSWYQQTPGQGLQFLFEYFSETQRNKGNFPGRFSGRQFSNSRSEMNVSTLELGDSALYLCASSTRQGIYEQYFGPGTRLTVT.